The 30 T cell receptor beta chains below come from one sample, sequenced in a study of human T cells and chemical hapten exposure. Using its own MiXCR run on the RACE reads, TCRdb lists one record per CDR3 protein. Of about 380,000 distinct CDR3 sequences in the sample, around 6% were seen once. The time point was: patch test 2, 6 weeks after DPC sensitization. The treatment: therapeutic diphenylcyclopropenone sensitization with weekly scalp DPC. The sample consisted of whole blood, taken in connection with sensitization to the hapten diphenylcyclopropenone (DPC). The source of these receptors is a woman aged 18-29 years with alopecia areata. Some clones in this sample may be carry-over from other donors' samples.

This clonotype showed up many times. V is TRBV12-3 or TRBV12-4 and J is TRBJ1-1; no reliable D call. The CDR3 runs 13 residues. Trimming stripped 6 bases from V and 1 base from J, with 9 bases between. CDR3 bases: TGTGCCAGCAGGCCTACAACGAACACTGAAGCTTTCTTT. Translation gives CASRPTTNTEAFF.

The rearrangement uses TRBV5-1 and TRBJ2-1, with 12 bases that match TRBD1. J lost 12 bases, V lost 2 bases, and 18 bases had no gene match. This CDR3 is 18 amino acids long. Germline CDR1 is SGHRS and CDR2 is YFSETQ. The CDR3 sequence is CASSFRDRGRGPTFSQFF. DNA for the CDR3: TGCGCCAGCAGCTTCCGGGACAGGGGGCGAGGACCGACATTTTCGCAGTTCTTC. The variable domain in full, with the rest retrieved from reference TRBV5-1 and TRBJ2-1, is KAGVTQTPRYLIKTRGQQVTLSCSPISGHRSVSWYQQTPGQGLQFLFEYFSETQRNKGNFPGRFSGRQFSNSRSEMNVSTLELGDSALYLCASSFRDRGRGPTFSQFFGPGTRLTVL.

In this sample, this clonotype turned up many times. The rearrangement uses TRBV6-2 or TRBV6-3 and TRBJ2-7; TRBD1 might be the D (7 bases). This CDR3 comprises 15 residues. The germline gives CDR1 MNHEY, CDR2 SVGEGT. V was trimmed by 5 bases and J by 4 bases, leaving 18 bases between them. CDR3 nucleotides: TGTGCCAGCAGTGCGGGGCAGGGGGAAGGTTACGAGCAGTACTTC. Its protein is CASSAGQGEGYEQYF.

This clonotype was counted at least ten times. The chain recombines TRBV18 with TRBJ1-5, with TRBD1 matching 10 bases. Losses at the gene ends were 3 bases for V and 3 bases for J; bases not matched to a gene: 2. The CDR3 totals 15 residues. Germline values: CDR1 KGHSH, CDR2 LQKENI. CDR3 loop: CASSPRQGANQPQHF. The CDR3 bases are TGTGCCAGCTCACCGCGACAGGGGGCCAATCAGCCCCAGCATTTT.

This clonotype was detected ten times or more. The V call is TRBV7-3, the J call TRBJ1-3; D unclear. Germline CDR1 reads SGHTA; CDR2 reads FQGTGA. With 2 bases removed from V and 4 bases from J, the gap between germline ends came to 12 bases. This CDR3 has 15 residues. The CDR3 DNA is TGTGCCAGCAGCTTACCCACCGTCATGGGAAACACCATATATTTT. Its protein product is CASSLPTVMGNTIYF.

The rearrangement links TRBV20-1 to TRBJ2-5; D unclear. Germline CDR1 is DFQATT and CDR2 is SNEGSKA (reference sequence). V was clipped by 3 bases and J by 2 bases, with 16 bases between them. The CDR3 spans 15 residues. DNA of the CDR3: TGCAGTGCTAGGTTGGGTGGCCAGGCTCAAGAGACCCAGTACTTC. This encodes CSARLGGQAQETQYF.

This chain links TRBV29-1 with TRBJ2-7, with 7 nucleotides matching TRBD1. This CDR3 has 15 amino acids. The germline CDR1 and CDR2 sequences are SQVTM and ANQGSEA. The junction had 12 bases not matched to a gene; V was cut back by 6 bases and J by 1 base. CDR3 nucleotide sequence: TGCAGCGTAATAGCCCGGGACAGCCCTTCCTACGAGCAGTACTTC. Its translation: CSVIARDSPSYEQYF.

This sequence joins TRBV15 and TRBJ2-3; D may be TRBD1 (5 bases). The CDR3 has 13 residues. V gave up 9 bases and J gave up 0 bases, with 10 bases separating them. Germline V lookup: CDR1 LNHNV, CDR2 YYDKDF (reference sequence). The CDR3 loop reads CATRTPSTDTQYF. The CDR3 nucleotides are TGTGCCACTCGGACACCGAGCACAGATACGCAGTATTTT.

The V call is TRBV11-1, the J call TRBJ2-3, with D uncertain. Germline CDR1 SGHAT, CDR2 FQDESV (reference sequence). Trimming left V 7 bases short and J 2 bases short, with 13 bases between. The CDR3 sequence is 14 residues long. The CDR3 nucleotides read TGTGCCAGCAACCCGGACCGAGACACAGATACGCAGTATTTT. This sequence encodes CASNPDRDTDTQYF. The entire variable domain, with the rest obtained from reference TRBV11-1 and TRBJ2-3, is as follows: EAEVAQSPRYKITEKSQAVAFWCDPISGHATLYWYRQILGQGPELLVQFQDESVVDDSQLPKDRFSAERLKGVDSTLKIQPAELGDSAMYLCASNPDRDTDTQYFGPGTRLTVL.

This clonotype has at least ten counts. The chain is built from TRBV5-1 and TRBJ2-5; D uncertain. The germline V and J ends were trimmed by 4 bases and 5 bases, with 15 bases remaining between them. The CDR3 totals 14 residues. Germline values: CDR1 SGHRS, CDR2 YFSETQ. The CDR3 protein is CASSQLRGSETQYF. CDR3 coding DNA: TGCGCCAGCAGCCAGTTACGTGGTTCCGAGACCCAGTACTTC. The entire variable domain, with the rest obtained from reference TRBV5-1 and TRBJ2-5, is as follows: KAGVTQTPRYLIKTRGQQVTLSCSPISGHRSVSWYQQTPGQGLQFLFEYFSETQRNKGNFPGRFSGRQFSNSRSEMNVSTLELGDSALYLCASSQLRGSETQYFGPGTRLLVL.

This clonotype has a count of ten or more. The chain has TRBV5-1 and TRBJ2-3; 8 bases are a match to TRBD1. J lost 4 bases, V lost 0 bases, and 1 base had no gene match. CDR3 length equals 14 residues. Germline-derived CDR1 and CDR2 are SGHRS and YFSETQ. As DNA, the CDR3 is TGCGCCAGCAGCTTGGAACAGGGGGCAGATACGCAGTATTTT. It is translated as CASSLEQGADTQYF.

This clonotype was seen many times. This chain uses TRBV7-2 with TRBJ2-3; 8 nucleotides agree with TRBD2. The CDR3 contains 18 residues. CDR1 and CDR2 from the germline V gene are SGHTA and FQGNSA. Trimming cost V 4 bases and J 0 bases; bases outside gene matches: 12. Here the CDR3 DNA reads TGTGCCAGCAGCTCTCCTCTCGGGGGGGCCTCTAGCACAGATACGCAGTATTTT. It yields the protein CASSSPLGGASSTDTQYF.

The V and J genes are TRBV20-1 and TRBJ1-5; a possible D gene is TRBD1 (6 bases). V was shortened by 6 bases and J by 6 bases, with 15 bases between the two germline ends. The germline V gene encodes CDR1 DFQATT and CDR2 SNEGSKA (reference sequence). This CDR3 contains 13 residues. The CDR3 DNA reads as TGCAGTGCCCGGCGGGCAGGGGCTCAGCCCCAGCATTTT. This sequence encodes CSARRAGAQPQHF.

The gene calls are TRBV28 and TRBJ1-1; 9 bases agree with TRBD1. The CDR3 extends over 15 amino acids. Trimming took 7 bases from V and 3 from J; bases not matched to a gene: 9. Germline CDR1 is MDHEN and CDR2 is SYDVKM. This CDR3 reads CASTVYRGPDTEAFF. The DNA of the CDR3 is TGTGCCAGCACCGTTTACAGGGGGCCCGACACTGAAGCTTTCTTT.

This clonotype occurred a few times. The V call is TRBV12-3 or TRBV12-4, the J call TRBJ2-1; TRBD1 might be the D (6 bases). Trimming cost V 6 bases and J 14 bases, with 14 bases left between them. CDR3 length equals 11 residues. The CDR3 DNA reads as TGTGCCAGCAGATCCGGGACATCCAAGTTCTTC. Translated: CASRSGTSKFF.

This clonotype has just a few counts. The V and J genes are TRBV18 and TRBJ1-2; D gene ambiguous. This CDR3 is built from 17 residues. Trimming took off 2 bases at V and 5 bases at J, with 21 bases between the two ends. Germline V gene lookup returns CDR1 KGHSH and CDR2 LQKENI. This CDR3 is CASSPGEVASYEYGYTF. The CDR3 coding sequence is TGTGCCAGCTCACCAGGGGAGGTGGCATCATACGAGTATGGCTACACCTTC.

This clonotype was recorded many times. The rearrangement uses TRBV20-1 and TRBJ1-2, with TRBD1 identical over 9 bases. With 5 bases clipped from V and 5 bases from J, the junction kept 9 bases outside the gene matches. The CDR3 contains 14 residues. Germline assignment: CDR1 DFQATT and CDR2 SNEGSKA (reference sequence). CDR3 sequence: CSAGGGTGFYGYTF. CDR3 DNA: TGCAGTGCTGGCGGGGGGACAGGGTTTTATGGCTACACCTTC.

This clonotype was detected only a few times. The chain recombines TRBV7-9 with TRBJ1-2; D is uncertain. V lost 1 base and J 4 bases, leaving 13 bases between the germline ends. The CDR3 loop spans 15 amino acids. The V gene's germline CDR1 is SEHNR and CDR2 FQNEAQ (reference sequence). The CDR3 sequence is CASSLGGSGSYGYTF. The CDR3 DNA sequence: TGTGCCAGCAGCTTAGGAGGTTCGGGGAGCTATGGCTACACCTTC.

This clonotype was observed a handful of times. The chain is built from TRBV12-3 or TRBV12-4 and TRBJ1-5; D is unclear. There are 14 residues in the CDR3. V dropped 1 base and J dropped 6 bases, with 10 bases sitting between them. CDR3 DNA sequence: TGTGCCAGCAGTTTAGGGACCGTACGTCAGCCCCAGCATTTT. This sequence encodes CASSLGTVRQPQHF.

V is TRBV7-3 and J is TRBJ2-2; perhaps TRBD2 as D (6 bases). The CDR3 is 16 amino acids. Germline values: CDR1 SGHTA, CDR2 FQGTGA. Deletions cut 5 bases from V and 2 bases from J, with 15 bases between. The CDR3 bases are TGTGCCAGCAGCACACGGGGAGGATTAAACACCGGGGAGCTGTTTTTT. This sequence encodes CASSTRGGLNTGELFF.

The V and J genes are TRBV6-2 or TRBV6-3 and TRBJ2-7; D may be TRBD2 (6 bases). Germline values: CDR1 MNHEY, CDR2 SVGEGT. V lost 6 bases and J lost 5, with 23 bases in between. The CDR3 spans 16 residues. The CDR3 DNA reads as TGTGCCAGCAGCCACAATCGGGACTCCCACGTGGACGAGCAGTACTTC. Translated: CASSHNRDSHVDEQYF.

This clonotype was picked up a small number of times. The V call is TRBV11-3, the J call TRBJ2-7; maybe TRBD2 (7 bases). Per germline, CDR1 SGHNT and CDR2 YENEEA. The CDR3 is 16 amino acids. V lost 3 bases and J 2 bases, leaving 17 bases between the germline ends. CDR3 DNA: TGTGCCAGCAGCTTCGGCCCCGGGGGGCCGACCTACGAGCAGTACTTC. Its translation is CASSFGPGGPTYEQYF. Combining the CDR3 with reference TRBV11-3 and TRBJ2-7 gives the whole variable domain EAGVVQSPRYKIIEKKQPVAFWCNPISGHNTLYWYLQNLGQGPELLIRYENEEAVDDSQLPKDRFSAERLKGVDSTLKIQPAELGDSAVYLCASSFGPGGPTYEQYFGPGTRLTVT.

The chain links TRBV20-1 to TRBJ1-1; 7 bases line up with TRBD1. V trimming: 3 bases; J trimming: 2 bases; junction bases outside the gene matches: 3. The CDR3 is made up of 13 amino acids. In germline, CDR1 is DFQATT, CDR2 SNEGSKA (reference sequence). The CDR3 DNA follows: TGCAGTGCTAGCCGGGACAGAAACACTGAAGCTTTCTTT. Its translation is CSASRDRNTEAFF.

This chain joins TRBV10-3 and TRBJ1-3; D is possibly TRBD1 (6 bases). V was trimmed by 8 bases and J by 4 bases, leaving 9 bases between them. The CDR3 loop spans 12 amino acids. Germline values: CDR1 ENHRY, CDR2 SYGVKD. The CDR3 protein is CAIRQEGNTIYF. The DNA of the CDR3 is TGTGCCATCCGACAGGAGGGAAACACCATATATTTT.

In nucleotides, the CDR3 is TGTGCCAGCAGTTTAAGTTCGGGGGCCGACTACGAGCAGTACTTC. Protein sequence: CASSLSSGADYEQYF. V usage is TRBV27 and J usage is TRBJ2-7, with D perhaps being TRBD1 or TRBD2 (6 bases each). There are 15 residues in the CDR3. Trimming stripped 2 bases from V and 3 bases from J, with 14 bases between. In germline, CDR1 is MNHEY, CDR2 SMNVEV (reference sequence).

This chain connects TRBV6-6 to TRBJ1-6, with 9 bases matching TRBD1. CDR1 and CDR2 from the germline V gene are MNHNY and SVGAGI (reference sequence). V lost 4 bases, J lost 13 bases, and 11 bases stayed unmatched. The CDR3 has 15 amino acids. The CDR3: CASSSGPGQGDPLHF. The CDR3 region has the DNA TGTGCCAGCAGTTCAGGACCGGGACAGGGAGATCCCCTCCACTTT.

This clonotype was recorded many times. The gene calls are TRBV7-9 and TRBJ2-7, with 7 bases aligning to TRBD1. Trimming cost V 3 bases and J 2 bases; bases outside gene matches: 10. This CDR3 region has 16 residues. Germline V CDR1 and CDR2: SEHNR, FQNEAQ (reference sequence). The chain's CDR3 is CASSFPEGARPYEQYF. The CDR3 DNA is TGTGCCAGCAGCTTCCCTGAGGGGGCGCGACCCTACGAGCAGTACTTC.

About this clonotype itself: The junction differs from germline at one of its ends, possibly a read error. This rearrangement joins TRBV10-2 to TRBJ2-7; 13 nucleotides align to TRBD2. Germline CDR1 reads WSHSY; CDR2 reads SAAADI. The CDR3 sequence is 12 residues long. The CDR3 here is CASSSGLAGSNF. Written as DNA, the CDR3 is TGCGCCAGCAGTTCGGGACTAGCGGGGTCCAACTTC.

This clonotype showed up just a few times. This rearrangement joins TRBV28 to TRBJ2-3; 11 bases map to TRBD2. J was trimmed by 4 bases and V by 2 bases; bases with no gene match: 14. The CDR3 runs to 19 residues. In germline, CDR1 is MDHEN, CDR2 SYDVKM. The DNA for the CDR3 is TGTGCCAGCAGTTTAAGTAGCGGGGGGGCCGGGGTTCGCCCAGATACGCAGTATTTT. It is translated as CASSLSSGGAGVRPDTQYF.

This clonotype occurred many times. The CDR3 loop is CASSFTGRGLNTEAFF. CDR3 nucleotides: TGTGCCAGCAGCTTTACAGGGAGAGGGCTGAACACTGAAGCTTTCTTT. V gene TRBV7-9 combines with J gene TRBJ1-1; possible D gene TRBD1, 6 bases. Trimming pared 3 bases from V and 0 bases from J, leaving 14 bases between. The CDR3 runs to 16 residues. Germline CDR1 reads SEHNR; CDR2 reads FQNEAQ (reference sequence).